The rows below give T cell receptor beta chains drawn from one sample of a study of T cell responses to AZD1222 COVID-19 vaccine. The protocol was immunoSEQ multiplex PCR, while the TCRdb copy is restricted to in-frame clones and leaves out a portion. The data show 100,000 to 150,000 clones, with about nine tenths seen just once and approximately 7.9% held by the top ten. Here the sequenced sample was peripheral blood, taken on day 0 of AZD1222 vaccination. Receptors were obtained from an adult in good health. CDR3s include the opening cysteine and the closing phenylalanine or tryptophan. D genes are given only for firm matches. Part of the rows lack a size; the others show once, few, many or a class for expanded clones.

j_call | d_call | clone_size | v_call | cdr3_nt | cdr3_aa
TRBJ1-1 | NA | NA | TRBV7-9 | TGTGCCAGCAGCTTAGACTCGGGGACTGAAGCTTTCTTT | CASSLDSGTEAFF
TRBJ2-1 | NA | NA | TRBV7-8 | TGTGCCAGCAGCTTATTGGTGGGAGTAAATGAGCAGTTCTTC | CASSLLVGVNEQFF
TRBJ1-2 | NA | few | TRBV18 | TGTGCCAGCTCACCCACTCGTACAGGAGCCTATGGCTACACCTTC | CASSPTRTGAYGYTF
TRBJ1-2 | NA | NA | TRBV12-3/TRBV12-4 | TGTGCCAGCAGCCGGGAAGTTAACTATGGCTACACCTTC | CASSREVNYGYTF
TRBJ2-5 | NA | NA | TRBV7-2 | TGTGCCAGCAGCTTAGTTTCAGGGAGGGAGACCCAGTACTTC | CASSLVSGRETQYF
TRBJ2-7 | TRBD1 | NA | TRBV28 | TGTGCCAGCAGTTTAACGGGACAGGGTTCCTACGAGCAGTACTTC | CASSLTGQGSYEQYF
TRBJ2-1 | NA | NA | TRBV2 | TGTGCCAGCAGTGAGAGGGGACTTCCGTTCTTC | CASSERGLPFF
TRBJ2-7 | NA | NA | TRBV9 | TGTGCCAGCAGCGTAGGCGGACTCGATGGGGAGCAGTACTTC | CASSVGGLDGEQYF
TRBJ1-2 | NA | NA | TRBV9 | TGTGCCAGCACCGCGCTATATGGCTACACCTTC | CASTALYGYTF
TRBJ1-5 | NA | NA | TRBV19 | TGTGCCAGTATGCTTCTCGGGGCAGGAGATAGCAATCAGCCCCAGCATTTT | CASMLLGAGDSNQPQHF
TRBJ1-4 | NA | NA | TRBV6-5 | TGTGCCAGCAGCTTACCACAGGGAGATGAAAAACTGTTTTTT | CASSLPQGDEKLFF
TRBJ2-5 | TRBD2 | NA | TRBV14 | TGTGCCAGCAGCCGGAGACTAGCGGGAGGTCGGGAGACCCAGTACTTC | CASSRRLAGGRETQYF
TRBJ1-5 | NA | NA | TRBV6-4 | TGTGCCAGCAGTTTCCCGTTAGACAATCAGCCCCAGCATTTT | CASSFPLDNQPQHF
TRBJ2-2 | TRBD2 | NA | TRBV5-4 | TGTGCCAGCAGCAAGGTAGCGGGAAGGAACACCGGGGAGCTGTTTTTT | CASSKVAGRNTGELFF
TRBJ2-5 | NA | NA | TRBV2 | TGTGCCAGCAGTGTCTTCAAAGCCGGTGTCAGTCAAGAGACCCAGTACTTC | CASSVFKAGVSQETQYF
TRBJ2-3 | NA | NA | TRBV6-5 | TGTGCCAGCAACCAGATTACGAGAGATACGCAGTATTTT | CASNQITRDTQYF
TRBJ1-1 | TRBD1 | NA | TRBV6-5 | TGTGCCAGCAGGGACAGGGGGCCCACTGAAGCTTTCTTT | CASRDRGPTEAFF
TRBJ1-1 | TRBD1 | NA | TRBV5-4 | TGTGCCAGCAGCCCGTTGACAGGGACGGCTGAAGCTTTCTTT | CASSPLTGTAEAFF
TRBJ1-2 | TRBD1 | NA | TRBV6-5 | TGTGCCAGCAGTTCCCCGACAGGGGTCTTTACCTTC | CASSSPTGVFTF
TRBJ2-1 | NA | NA | TRBV7-8 | TGTGCCAGCAGCAACGGGGAGGCGGGTAATGAGCAGTTCTTC | CASSNGEAGNEQFF
TRBJ1-1 | NA | NA | TRBV9 | TGTGCCAGCAGCGTAGCTCCAGCGAACACTGAAGCTTTCTTT | CASSVAPANTEAFF
TRBJ1-2 | NA | once | TRBV18 | TGTGCCAGCTCACCCCCCGCAGGGGACTATGGCTACACCTTC | CASSPPAGDYGYTF
TRBJ1-3 | NA | once | TRBV7-2 | TGTGCCAGCAGCTCTTGGGGCAGTGGAAACACCATATATTTT | CASSSWGSGNTIYF
TRBJ2-3 | NA | NA | TRBV2 | TGTGCCAGCCGCACCACAGATACGCAGTATTTT | CASRTTDTQYF
TRBJ2-1 | NA | few | TRBV5-8 | TGTGCCAGCAGGTTCCTAGGGGAGCAGTTCTTC | CASRFLGEQFF
TRBJ2-7 | NA | NA | TRBV9 | TGTGCCAGCAGCTCCGGGCGTAGGAGCGTGCGATGGGACGAGCAGTACTTC | CASSSGRRSVRWDEQYF
TRBJ2-7 | TRBD2 | NA | TRBV9 | TGTGCCAGCAGCGCCGGACTAGCTGCAGACGAGCAGTACTTC | CASSAGLAADEQYF